Listed below are T cell receptor beta chains from one sample, sequenced in a study of T cell responses to AZD1222 COVID-19 vaccine. Assay: immunoSEQ multiplex PCR; the TCRdb copy retains only in-frame clones and omits some. In the table there are tens of thousands of clones, around 81% of which are singletons. This specimen consisted of peripheral blood, obtained 28 days after the second AZD1222 dose. The receptors derive from an adult who received the AZD1222 COVID-19 vaccine. CDR3s leave out the opening cysteine and the closing phenylalanine or tryptophan. Each record gives: V gene, J gene, CDR3 protein.

v_call: TRBV7-9; j_call: TRBJ1-4; cdr3_aa: ASSSNTGVTNEKLF
v_call: TRBV7-2; j_call: TRBJ1-5; cdr3_aa: ASSLSWGQYSNQPQH
v_call: TRBV7-9; j_call: TRBJ1-2; cdr3_aa: ASSPGQSLDGYT
v_call: TRBV7-2; j_call: TRBJ2-3; cdr3_aa: ASSRRSGTDTQY
v_call: TRBV6-5; j_call: TRBJ2-4; cdr3_aa: ASRGLGENIQY
v_call: TRBV24-1; j_call: TRBJ2-1; cdr3_aa: ATSDSPRAQLGEQF
v_call: TRBV7-2; j_call: TRBJ2-1; cdr3_aa: ASSLAVWEGEQF
v_call: TRBV28; j_call: TRBJ1-2; cdr3_aa: ASSSKQGTGGYT
v_call: TRBV4-3; j_call: TRBJ1-2; cdr3_aa: ASSPDRGQYGYT
v_call: TRBV24-1; j_call: TRBJ2-3; cdr3_aa: ATSGGFNTQY
v_call: TRBV7-8; j_call: TRBJ2-5; cdr3_aa: ASSLGGLAGVQETQY
v_call: TRBV9; j_call: TRBJ2-3; cdr3_aa: ASSPYSGESIDTQY
v_call: TRBV24-1; j_call: TRBJ2-2; cdr3_aa: ATSGLAGGTGKLF
v_call: TRBV2; j_call: TRBJ2-3; cdr3_aa: ASSERRASTDTQY
v_call: TRBV19; j_call: TRBJ1-2; cdr3_aa: ASSIHSYGYT
v_call: TRBV18; j_call: TRBJ1-1; cdr3_aa: ASSPVGRGNTEAF
v_call: TRBV23-1; j_call: TRBJ1-2; cdr3_aa: ASSSVNYGYT
v_call: TRBV24-1; j_call: TRBJ2-3; cdr3_aa: ATSDLGQGSKNTQY
v_call: TRBV15; j_call: TRBJ2-3; cdr3_aa: ATSRELTGLQIDTQY
v_call: TRBV5-1; j_call: TRBJ1-4; cdr3_aa: ASSFGQGGEKLF
v_call: TRBV28; j_call: TRBJ1-2; cdr3_aa: ASSLWGADYGYT
v_call: TRBV5-4; j_call: TRBJ2-1; cdr3_aa: ASSFRTSRGEQF
v_call: TRBV7-9; j_call: TRBJ1-1; cdr3_aa: ASSLDPRIEAF
v_call: TRBV5-1; j_call: TRBJ2-2; cdr3_aa: ASSLAGTNTGELF
v_call: TRBV18; j_call: TRBJ2-1; cdr3_aa: ASSPLFAGGRSEQF
v_call: TRBV4-2; j_call: TRBJ2-7; cdr3_aa: ASSQVGQDTSEQY
v_call: TRBV3-1/TRBV3-2; j_call: TRBJ1-6; cdr3_aa: ASSQEPDSPLH
v_call: TRBV19; j_call: TRBJ1-1; cdr3_aa: ASSSRRVVVTEAF
v_call: TRBV15; j_call: TRBJ1-2; cdr3_aa: ATSKSRVRDYGYT
v_call: TRBV27; j_call: TRBJ1-1; cdr3_aa: ASMTGNTEAF
v_call: TRBV5-1; j_call: TRBJ1-1; cdr3_aa: ASSLGHTNTEAF
v_call: TRBV19; j_call: TRBJ1-5; cdr3_aa: ASNERSFQPQH
v_call: TRBV30; j_call: TRBJ2-5; cdr3_aa: AWSSEQGTKGTQY
v_call: TRBV3-1/TRBV3-2; j_call: TRBJ1-2; cdr3_aa: ASSQRTGDNYGYT
v_call: TRBV5-6; j_call: TRBJ1-1; cdr3_aa: ASSLGGRGGNTEAF
v_call: TRBV7-6; j_call: TRBJ2-2; cdr3_aa: ASSGTNTGELF
v_call: TRBV27; j_call: TRBJ1-5; cdr3_aa: ASSLSTHQPQH
v_call: TRBV19; j_call: TRBJ1-2; cdr3_aa: ASKATGRNYGYT
v_call: TRBV28; j_call: TRBJ1-5; cdr3_aa: ASRGIPGNQPQH
v_call: TRBV5-6; j_call: TRBJ1-2; cdr3_aa: ASSLKGAGGYT
v_call: TRBV6-2/TRBV6-3; j_call: TRBJ2-2; cdr3_aa: ASSYLGSSGGVNTGELF
v_call: TRBV7-9; j_call: TRBJ2-7; cdr3_aa: ASSGRTGYEQY
v_call: TRBV19; j_call: TRBJ1-1; cdr3_aa: ASSRTGIERTEAF